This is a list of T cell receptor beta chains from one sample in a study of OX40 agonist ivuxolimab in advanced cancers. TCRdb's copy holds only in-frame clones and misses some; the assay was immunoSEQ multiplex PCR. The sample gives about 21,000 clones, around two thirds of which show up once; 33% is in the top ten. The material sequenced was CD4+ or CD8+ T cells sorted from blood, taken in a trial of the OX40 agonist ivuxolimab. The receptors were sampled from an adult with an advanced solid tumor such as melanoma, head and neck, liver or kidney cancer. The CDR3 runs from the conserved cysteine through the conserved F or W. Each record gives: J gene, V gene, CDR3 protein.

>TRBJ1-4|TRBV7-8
CASSSLGTTGEKLFF
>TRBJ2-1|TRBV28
CASSSRLAHNEQFF
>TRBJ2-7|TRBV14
CASSLVAHSYEQYF
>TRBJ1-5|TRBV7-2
CASSPGTLNQPQHF
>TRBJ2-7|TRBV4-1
CASSQDWTGSTYEQYF
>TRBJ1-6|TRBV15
CATSRRRQGNSPLHF
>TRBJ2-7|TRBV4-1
CASSRDRDYYEQYF
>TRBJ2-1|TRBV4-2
CASSQVGTYNEQFF
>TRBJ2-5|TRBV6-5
CASSYGGTGGETQYF
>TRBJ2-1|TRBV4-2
CASSPPGLQGDEQFF
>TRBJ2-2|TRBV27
CASNGRAGELFF
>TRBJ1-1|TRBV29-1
CSVTGGGEAFF
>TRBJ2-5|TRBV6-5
CASSFSGSQETQYF
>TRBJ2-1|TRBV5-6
CASSSGSYSEQFF
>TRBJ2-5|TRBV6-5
CASSYARSGETQYF
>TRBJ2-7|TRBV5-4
CASSLKGHYEQYF
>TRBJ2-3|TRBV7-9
CASSLVRGYTDTQYF
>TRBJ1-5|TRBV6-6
CASSYSRQGASQPQHF
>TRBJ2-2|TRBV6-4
CASSGGQENTGELFF
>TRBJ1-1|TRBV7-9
CASSSTSYRNSVNTEAFF
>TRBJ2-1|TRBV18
CASSLDRGRGLAGYNEQFF
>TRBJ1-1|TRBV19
CATGTANTEAFF
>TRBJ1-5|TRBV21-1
CASSKLTEGGGPQHF
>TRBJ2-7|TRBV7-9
CASSPPGQTYEQYF
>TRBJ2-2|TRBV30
CACDGTSGRVPNTGELFF
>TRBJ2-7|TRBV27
CASSYFAGYEQYF
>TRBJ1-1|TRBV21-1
CASSKGGVDLGTEAFF
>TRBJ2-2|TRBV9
CASSVGIANTGELFF
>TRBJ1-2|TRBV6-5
CASSYGGSYGYTF
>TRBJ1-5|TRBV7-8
CASSPGDSYQPQHF
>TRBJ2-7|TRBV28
CASSLWADSYEQYF
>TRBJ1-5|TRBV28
CASSFPDRVSNQPQHF
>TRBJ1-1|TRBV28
CASSLEGARTEAFF
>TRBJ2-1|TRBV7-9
CASSLVPSGDHNEQFF
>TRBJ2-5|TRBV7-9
CASSLAGFGETQYF
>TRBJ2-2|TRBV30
CAWSVTGGELFF
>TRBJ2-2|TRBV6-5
CASKDRSNTGELFF
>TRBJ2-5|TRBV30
CAWSGTSGRDQETQYF
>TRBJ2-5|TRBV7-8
CASSSLSGRDETQYF
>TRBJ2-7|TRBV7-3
CASSPEYGYEQYF
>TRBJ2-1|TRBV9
CAGSVTGNRDDEQFF
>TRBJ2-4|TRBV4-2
CASSPGTGNIQYF
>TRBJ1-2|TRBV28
CASSLQGVYGYTF
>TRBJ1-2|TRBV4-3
CASSQGRGGYGYTF
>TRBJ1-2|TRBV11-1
CASSLAGDHVDGYTF
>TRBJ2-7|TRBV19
CASSFGISYEQYF
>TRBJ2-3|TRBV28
CASSLLAGGSDTQYF
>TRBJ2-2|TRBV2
CASSTTRVGHGELFF
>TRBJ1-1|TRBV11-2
CASRDGGLNTEAFF
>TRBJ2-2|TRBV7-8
CASSLGQGLFF
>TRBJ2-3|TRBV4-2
CASSRGTLREFEDTQYF
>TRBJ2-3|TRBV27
CASSFPPAGPTDTQYF
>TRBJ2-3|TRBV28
CASSFVAGTDTQYF
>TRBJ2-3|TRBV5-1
CASSLEAAFTDTQYF